This TCR beta chain was profiled in a study of T cells in Graves' hyperthyroidism and ophthalmopathy. The TCR beta CDR3 regions underwent amplification using RNA transcripts as the source. Initially, a first-round RT-PCR of the TCR CDR3 employed the HTBI primer set. MiXCR, applied by TCRdb to the multiplex PCR reads, yields one record per CDR3 protein. The repertoire consists of 540,000 or so distinct CDR3 sequences, with 15% to 17% occurring once and the leading ten covering roughly 6.6%. The germline V gene encodes CDR1 WSHSY and CDR2 SAAADI. The germline V and J ends were trimmed by 4 bases and 7 bases, with 11 bases remaining between them. The CDR3 is made up of 13 amino acids. Exclusion followed for patients with uncontrolled infection, other autoimmune disease, pregnancy or lactation. Fresh 10 ml peripheral blood yielded PBMCs. This clonotype was observed a few times.

The genes are TRBV10-2 and TRBJ2-1; D remains ambiguous. The clonotype was recovered from a woman aged 25 to 39 with Graves' hyperthyroidism. The sequenced sample consisted of blood. CDR3 loop: CASSVRVGNEQFF. CDR3 in DNA: TGCGCCAGCAGTGTAAGGGTGGGGAATGAGCAGTTCTTC.